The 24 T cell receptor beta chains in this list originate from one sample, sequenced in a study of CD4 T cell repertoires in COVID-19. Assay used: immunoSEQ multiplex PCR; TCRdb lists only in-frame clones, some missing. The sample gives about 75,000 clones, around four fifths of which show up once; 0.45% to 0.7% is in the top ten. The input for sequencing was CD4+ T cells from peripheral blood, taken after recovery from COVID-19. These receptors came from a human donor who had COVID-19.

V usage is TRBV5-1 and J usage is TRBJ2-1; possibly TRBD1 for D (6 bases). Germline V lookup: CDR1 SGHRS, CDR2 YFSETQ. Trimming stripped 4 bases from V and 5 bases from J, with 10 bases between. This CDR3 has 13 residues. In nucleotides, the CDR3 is TGCGCCAGCAGCATGGGACAACACAATGAGCAGTTCTTC. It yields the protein CASSMGQHNEQFF.

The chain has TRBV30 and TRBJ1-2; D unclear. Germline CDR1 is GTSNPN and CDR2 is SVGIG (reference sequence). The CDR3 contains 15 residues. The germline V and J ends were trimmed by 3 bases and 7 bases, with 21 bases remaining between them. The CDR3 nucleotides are TGTGCCTGGAGCCTAGTGGCAGACCTGGGTGGTGGCTACACCTTC. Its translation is CAWSLVADLGGGYTF.

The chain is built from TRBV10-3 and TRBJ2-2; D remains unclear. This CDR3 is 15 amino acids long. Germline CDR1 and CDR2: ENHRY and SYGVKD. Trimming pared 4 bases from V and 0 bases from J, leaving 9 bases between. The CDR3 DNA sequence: TGTGCCATCAGTGCGCGATCTTCGAACACCGGGGAGCTGTTTTTT. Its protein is CAISARSSNTGELFF.

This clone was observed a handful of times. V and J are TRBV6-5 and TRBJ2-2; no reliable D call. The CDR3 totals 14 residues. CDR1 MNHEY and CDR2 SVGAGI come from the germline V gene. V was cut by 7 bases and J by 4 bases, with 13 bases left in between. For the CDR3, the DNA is TGTGCCAGCACCGCGGACGTTAGCACCGGGGAGCTGTTTTTT. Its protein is CASTADVSTGELFF.

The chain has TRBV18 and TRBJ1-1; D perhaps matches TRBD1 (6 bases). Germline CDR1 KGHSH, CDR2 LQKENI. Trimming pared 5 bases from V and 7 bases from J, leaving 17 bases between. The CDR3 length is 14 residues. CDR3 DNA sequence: TGTGCCAGCTCAACCCCGGACAGAAACTTTGAAGCTTTCTTT. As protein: CASSTPDRNFEAFF.

This CDR3 is CASGKGSYEQYF. The DNA for the CDR3 is TGTGCCAGCGGGAAGGGTTCCTACGAGCAGTACTTC. This chain joins TRBV3-1 (or the pseudogene TRBV3-2) and TRBJ2-7; no reliable D call. V was cut by 8 bases and J by 1 base, with 9 bases left in between. Germline CDR1 LGHDT, CDR2 YNNKEL (reference sequence). This CDR3 region has 12 residues.

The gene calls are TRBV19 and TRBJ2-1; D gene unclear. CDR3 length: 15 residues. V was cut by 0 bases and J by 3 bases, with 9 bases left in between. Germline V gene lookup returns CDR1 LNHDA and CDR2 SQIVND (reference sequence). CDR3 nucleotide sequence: TGTGCCAGTAGTATAGAAGGGCAGTACTACAATGAGCAGTTCTTC. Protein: CASSIEGQYYNEQFF.

CDR3 region: CASRGQGYNEQFF. DNA of the CDR3: TGTGCCAGCAGGGGACAGGGATACAATGAGCAGTTCTTC. The chain is built from TRBV27 and TRBJ2-1, with 9 bases matching TRBD1. Germline V lookup: CDR1 MNHEY, CDR2 SMNVEV (reference sequence). This CDR3 has 13 amino acids. The J segment lost 4 bases and the V segment lost 6 bases, leaving 1 base of the junction unmatched.

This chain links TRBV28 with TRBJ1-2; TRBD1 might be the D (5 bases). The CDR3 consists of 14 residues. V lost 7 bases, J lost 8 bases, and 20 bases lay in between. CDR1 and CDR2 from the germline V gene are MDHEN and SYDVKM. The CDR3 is CASTSWGSTGGYTF. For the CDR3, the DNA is TGTGCCAGCACCTCTTGGGGCTCAACGGGGGGCTACACCTTC.

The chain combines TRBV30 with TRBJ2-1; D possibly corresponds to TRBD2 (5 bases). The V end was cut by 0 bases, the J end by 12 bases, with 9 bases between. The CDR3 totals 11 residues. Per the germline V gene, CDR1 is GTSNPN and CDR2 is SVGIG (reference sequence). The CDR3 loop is CAWSVNRGQFF. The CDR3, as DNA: TGTGCCTGGAGTGTAAACCGGGGGCAGTTCTTC.

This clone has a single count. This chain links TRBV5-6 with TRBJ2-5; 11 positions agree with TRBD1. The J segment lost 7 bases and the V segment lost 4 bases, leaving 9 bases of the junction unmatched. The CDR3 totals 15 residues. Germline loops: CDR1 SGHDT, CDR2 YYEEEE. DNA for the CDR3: TGTGCCAGCAGCCCCGGGACAGGGGGTGTGGTGACCCAGTACTTC. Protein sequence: CASSPGTGGVVTQYF.

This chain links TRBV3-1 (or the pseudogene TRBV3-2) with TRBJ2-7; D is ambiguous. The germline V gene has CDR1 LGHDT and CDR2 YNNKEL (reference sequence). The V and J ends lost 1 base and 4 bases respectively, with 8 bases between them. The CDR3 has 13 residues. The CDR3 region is CASSQGGLYEQYF. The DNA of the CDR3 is TGTGCCAGCAGCCAAGGTGGGCTGTACGAGCAGTACTTC.

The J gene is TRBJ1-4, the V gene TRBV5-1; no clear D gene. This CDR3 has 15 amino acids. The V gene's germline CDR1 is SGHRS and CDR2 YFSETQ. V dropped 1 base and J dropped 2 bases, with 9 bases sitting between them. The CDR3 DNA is TGCGCCAGCAGCTTGAACGCAGGTACTAATGAAAAACTGTTTTTT. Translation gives CASSLNAGTNEKLFF.

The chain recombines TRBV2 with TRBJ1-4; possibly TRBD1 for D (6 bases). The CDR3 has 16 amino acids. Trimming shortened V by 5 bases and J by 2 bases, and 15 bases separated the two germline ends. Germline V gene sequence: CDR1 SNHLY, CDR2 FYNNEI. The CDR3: CASSYDRPATNEKLFF. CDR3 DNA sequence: TGTGCCAGCAGTTATGACAGGCCCGCCACTAATGAAAAACTGTTTTTT.

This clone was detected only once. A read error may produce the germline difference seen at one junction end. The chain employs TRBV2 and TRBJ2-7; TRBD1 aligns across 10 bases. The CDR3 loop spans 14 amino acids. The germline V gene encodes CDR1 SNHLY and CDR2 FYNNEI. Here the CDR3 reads CASSAGQGDFVRDF. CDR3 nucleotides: TGTGCCAGCAGTGCCGGACAGGGGGACTTCGTAAGAGACTTC.

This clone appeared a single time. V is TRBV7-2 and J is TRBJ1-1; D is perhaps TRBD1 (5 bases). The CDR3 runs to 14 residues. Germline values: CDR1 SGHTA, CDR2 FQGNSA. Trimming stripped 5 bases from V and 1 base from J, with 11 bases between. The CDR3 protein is CASSLSGTNTEAFF. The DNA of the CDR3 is TGTGCCAGCAGCCTCTCAGGGACGAACACTGAAGCTTTCTTT.

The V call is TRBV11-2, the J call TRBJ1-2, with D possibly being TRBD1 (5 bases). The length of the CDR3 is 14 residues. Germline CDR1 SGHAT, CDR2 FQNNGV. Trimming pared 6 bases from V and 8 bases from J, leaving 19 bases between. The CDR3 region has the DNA TGTGCCAGCAGTTGGGGAGAAGGGGCGAGGGGCTACACCTTC. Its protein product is CASSWGEGARGYTF. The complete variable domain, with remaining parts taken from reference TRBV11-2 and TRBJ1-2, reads EAGVAQSPRYKIIEKRQSVAFWCNPISGHATLYWYQQILGQGPKLLIQFQNNGVVDDSQLPKDRFSAERLKGVDSTLKIQPAKLEDSAVYLCASSWGEGARGYTFGSGTRLTVV.

The CDR3 DNA is TGTGCCAGCAGTCCACAGGGGATGAGTGGCTACACCTTC. This sequence encodes CASSPQGMSGYTF. The chain employs TRBV6-5 and TRBJ1-2, with 7 bases matching TRBD1. This CDR3 contains 13 residues. Trimming cost V 5 bases and J 7 bases; bases outside gene matches: 7. CDR1 and CDR2 (germline): MNHEY, SVGAGI.

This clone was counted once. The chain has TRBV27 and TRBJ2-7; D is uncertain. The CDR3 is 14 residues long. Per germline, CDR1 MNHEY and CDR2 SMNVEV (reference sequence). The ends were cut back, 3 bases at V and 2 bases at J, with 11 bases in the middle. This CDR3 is CASSFGRGPYEQYF. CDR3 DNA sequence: TGTGCCAGCAGTTTTGGCAGAGGTCCCTACGAGCAGTACTTC.

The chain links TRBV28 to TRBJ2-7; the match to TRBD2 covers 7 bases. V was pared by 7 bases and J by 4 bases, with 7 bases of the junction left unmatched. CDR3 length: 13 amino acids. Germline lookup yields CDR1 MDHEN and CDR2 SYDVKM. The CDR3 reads CASIPGGEYEQYF. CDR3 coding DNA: TGTGCCAGCATCCCGGGGGGTGAGTACGAGCAGTACTTC.

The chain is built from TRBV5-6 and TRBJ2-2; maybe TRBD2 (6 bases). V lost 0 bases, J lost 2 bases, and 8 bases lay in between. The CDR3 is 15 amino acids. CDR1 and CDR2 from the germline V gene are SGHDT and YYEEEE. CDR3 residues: CASSLVGTNTGELFF. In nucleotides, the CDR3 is TGTGCCAGCAGCTTGGTCGGGACTAACACCGGGGAGCTGTTTTTT.

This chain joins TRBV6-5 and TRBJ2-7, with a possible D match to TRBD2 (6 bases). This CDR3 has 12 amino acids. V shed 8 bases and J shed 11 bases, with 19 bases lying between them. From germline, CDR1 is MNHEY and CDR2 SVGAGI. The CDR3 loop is CASSGGWGDKYF. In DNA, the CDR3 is TGTGCCAGCTCCGGGGGATGGGGGGATAAGTACTTC.

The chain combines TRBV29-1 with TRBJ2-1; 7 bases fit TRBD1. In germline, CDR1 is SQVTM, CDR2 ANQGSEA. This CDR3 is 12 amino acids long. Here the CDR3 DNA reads TGCCTCGCTGGGACAGCTAACAATGAGCAGTTCTTC. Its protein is CLAGTANNEQFF.

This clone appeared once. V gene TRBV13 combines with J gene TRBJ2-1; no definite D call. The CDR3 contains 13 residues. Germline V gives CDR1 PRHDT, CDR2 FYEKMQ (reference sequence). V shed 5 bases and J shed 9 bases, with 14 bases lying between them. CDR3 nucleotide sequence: TGTGCCAGCAGCCCTCTTGGGTTTATTGAGCAGTTCTTC. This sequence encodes CASSPLGFIEQFF.